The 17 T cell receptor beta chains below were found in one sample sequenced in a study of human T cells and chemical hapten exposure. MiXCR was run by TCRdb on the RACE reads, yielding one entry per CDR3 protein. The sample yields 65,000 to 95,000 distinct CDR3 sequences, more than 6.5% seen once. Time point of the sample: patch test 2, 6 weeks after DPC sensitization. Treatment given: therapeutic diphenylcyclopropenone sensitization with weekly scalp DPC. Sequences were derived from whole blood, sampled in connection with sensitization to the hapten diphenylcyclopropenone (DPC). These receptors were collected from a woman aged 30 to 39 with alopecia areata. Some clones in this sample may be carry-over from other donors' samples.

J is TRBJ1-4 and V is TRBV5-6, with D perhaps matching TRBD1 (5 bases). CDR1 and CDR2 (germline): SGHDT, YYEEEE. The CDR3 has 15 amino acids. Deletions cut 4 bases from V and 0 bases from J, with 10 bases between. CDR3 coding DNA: TGTGCCAGCAGCCTAGCGGGACCAACTAATGAAAAACTGTTTTTT. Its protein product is CASSLAGPTNEKLFF.

The CDR3 spells CSARDPGGRAYEQYF. For the CDR3, the DNA is TGCAGTGCCCGTGACCCCGGGGGGCGAGCCTACGAGCAGTACTTC. The V and J genes are TRBV20-1 and TRBJ2-7, with a possible D match to TRBD2 (7 bases). The CDR3 sequence is 15 residues long. Trimming left V 6 bases short and J 2 bases short, with 20 bases between. The germline V gene encodes CDR1 DFQATT and CDR2 SNEGSKA (reference sequence).

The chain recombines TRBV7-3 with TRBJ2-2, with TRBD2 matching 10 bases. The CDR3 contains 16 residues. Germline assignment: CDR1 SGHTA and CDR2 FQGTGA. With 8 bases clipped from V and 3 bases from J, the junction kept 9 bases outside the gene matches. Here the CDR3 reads CASRAGGPGDTGELFF. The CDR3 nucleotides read TGTGCCAGCCGAGCGGGGGGGCCCGGGGACACCGGGGAGCTGTTTTTT.

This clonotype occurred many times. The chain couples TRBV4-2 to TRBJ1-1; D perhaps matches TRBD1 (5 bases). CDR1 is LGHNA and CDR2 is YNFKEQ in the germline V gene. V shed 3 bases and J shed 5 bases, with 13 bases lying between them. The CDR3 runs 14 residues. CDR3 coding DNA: TGTGCCAGCAGCCAGGACGGACAAGATACTGAAGCTTTCTTT. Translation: CASSQDGQDTEAFF.

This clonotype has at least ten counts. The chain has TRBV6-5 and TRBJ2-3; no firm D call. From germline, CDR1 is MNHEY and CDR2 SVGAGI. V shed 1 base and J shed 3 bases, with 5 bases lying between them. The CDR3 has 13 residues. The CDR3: CASSYLGTDTQYF. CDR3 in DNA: TGTGCCAGCAGTTACTTAGGGACAGATACGCAGTATTTT.

The CDR3 sequence is CASSRGTDTQYF. In DNA form, the CDR3 reads TGTGCCAGCTCCCGGGGCACAGATACGCAGTATTTT. The rearrangement uses TRBV2 and TRBJ2-3, with no clear D. The CDR3 covers 12 residues. From germline, CDR1 is SNHLY and CDR2 FYNNEI. The germline V and J ends were trimmed by 8 bases and 1 base, with 7 bases remaining between them.

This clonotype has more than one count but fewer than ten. CDR3 in amino acids: CASSIDGTPSYEQYF. CDR3 coding DNA: TGTGCCAGTAGTATTGACGGGACCCCATCCTACGAGCAGTACTTC. The chain employs TRBV19 and TRBJ2-7; either TRBD1 or TRBD2 may supply D (5 bases each). The germline gives CDR1 LNHDA, CDR2 SQIVND (reference sequence). This CDR3 contains 15 residues. Trimming took off 3 bases at V and 1 base at J, with 13 bases between the two ends.

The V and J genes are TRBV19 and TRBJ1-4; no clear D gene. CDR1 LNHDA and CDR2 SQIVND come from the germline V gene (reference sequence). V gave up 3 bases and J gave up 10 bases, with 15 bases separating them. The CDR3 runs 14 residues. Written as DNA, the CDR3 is TGTGCCAGTAGTATTCAACTCGGGTATGGAAAACTGTTTTTT. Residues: CASSIQLGYGKLFF.

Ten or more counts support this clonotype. DNA for the CDR3: TGTGCCAGCAGTTCCGGAAGGGGTCATAGCAATCAGCCCCAGCATTTT. It encodes CASSSGRGHSNQPQHF. The chain recombines TRBV27 with TRBJ1-5; the D gene is possibly TRBD1 (5 bases). This CDR3 has 16 amino acids. The germline CDR1 and CDR2 sequences are MNHEY and SMNVEV (reference sequence). Trimming stripped 4 bases from V and 0 bases from J, with 13 bases between.

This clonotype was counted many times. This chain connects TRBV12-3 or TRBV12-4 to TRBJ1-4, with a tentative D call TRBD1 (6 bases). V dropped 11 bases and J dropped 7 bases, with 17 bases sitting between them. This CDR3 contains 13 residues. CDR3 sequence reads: CASRDIELEKLFF. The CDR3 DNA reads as TGTGCCTCCCGGGACATCGAGCTTGAAAAACTGTTTTTT.

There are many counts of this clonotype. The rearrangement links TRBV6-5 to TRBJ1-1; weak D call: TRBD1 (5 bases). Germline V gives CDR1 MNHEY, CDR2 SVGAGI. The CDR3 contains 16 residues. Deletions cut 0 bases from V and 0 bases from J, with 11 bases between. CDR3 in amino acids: CASSYSVLGVNTEAFF. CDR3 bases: TGTGCCAGCAGTTACTCCGTCCTAGGGGTGAACACTGAAGCTTTCTTT.

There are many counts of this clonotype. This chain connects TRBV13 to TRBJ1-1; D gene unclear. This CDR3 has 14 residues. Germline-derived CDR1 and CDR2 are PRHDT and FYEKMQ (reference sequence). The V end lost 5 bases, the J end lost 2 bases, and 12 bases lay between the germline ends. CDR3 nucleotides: TGTGCCAGCAGCCAACTTACGGCTAACACTGAAGCTTTCTTT. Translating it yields CASSQLTANTEAFF. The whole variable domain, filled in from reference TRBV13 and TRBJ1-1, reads AAGVIQSPRHLIKEKRETATLKCYPIPRHDTVYWYQQGPGQDPQFLISFYEKMQSDKGSIPDRFSAQQFSDYHSELNMSSLELGDSALYFCASSQLTANTEAFFGQGTRLTVV.

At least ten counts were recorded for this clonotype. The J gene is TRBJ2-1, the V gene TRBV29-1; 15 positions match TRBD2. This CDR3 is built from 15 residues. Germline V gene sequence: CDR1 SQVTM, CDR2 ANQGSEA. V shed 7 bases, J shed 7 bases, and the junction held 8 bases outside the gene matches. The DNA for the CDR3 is TGCAGCGCCAGAACCGGACTAGCGGGGGGGAATGAGCAGTTCTTC. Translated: CSARTGLAGGNEQFF.

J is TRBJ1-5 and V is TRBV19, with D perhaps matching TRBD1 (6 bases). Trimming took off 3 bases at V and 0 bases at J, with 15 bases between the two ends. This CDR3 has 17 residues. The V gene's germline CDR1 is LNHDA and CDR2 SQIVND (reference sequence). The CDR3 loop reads CASSILGQTHSNQPQHF. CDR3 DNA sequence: TGTGCCAGTAGTATCCTAGGACAGACACATAGCAATCAGCCCCAGCATTTT.

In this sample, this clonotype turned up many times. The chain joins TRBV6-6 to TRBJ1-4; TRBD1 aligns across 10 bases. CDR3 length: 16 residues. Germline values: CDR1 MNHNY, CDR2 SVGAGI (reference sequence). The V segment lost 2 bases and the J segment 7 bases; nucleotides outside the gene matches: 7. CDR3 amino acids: CASSYDRQGASEKLFF. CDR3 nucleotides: TGTGCCAGCAGTTACGACAGACAGGGGGCGAGTGAAAAACTGTTTTTT.

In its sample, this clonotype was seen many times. The CDR3 loop reads CSGYRGAETQYF. DNA of the CDR3: TGCAGCGGATACAGGGGAGCGGAGACCCAGTACTTC. The chain recombines TRBV29-1 with TRBJ2-5; TRBD1 matches 7 bases. There are 12 residues in the CDR3. Germline V lookup: CDR1 SQVTM, CDR2 ANQGSEA. J lost 5 bases, V lost 7 bases, and 7 bases had no gene match.

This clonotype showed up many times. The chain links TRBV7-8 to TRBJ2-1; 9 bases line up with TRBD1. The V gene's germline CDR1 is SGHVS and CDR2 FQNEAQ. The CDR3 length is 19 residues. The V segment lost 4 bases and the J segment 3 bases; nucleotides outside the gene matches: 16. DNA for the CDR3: TGTGCCAGCAGCTCCCGGGACAGGGACCAATCTTTAATCTACAATGAGCAGTTCTTC. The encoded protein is CASSSRDRDQSLIYNEQFF.